The rows below give T cell receptor beta chains drawn from one sample of a study of T cells in Graves' hyperthyroidism and ophthalmopathy. A single record per CDR3 protein comes from TCRdb applying MiXCR to the multiplex PCR reads. The sample contains 280,000 or so distinct CDR3 sequences, 12% to 15% of which appear only once. Source material: blood. These receptors were collected from a woman in her 50s with Graves' hyperthyroidism that later progressed to Graves' ophthalmopathy. Both conserved end residues are part of each CDR3.

J	V	CDR3
TRBJ2-7	TRBV12-5	CASGLPSRTPVYEQYF
TRBJ2-7	TRBV18	CASSQRRSEQYF
TRBJ1-2	TRBV6-1	CASSYRGLGYGYTF
TRBJ1-2	TRBV6-1	CASGGSSYGYTF
TRBJ1-1	TRBV20-1	CSAKAGGLNTEAFF
TRBJ1-1	TRBV7-9	CASSSLTGGVEAFF
TRBJ1-3	TRBV6-4	CASSQDRAGGNTIYF
TRBJ1-3	TRBV5-1	CASSPGPRLGNTIYF
TRBJ2-1	TRBV5-8	CASSFRAAYNEQFF
TRBJ2-1	TRBV6-9	CASSYRTDNERFF
TRBJ1-5	TRBV3-1	CASSFTGGDQPQHF
TRBJ2-2	TRBV7-3	CASSPHTTGTGELFF
TRBJ2-3	TRBV20-1	CSASGLATSADTQYF
TRBJ1-5	TRBV28	CASSLPYQPQHF
TRBJ1-2	TRBV12-3/TRBV12-4	CASGVQGGLYDGYTF
TRBJ1-5	TRBV24-1	CATSEGTAFGPQHF
TRBJ2-7	TRBV2	CASSYIGQGYEQYF
TRBJ2-2	TRBV18	CASSPFTGLFF
TRBJ2-1	TRBV4-1	CASSQDVGVGNEQFF
TRBJ2-7	TRBV30	CACSGLAGIEQYF
TRBJ2-3	TRBV5-1	CASSPEGGKDTQYF
TRBJ1-4	TRBV7-9	CASSADWGGEEKLFF
TRBJ1-1	TRBV27	CASSLAGDRGRVTEAFF
TRBJ2-7	TRBV28	CASGPFGYEQYF
TRBJ1-1	TRBV6-2/TRBV6-3	CASTETGWTEAFF
TRBJ1-5	TRBV6-1	CASSRDRISWNQPQHF
TRBJ1-1	TRBV5-1	CASSLGPRNTEAFF
TRBJ1-1	TRBV19	CASNPGGWVWGTEAFF
TRBJ2-7	TRBV6-1	CATQASPTRPGPGEQYF
TRBJ2-7	TRBV5-5	CASSLALTSTTYEQYF
TRBJ2-1	TRBV7-7	CASSLASGPNNEQFF
TRBJ2-5	TRBV12-3/TRBV12-4	CASSLGQGGFETQYF
TRBJ1-4	TRBV2	CASRRSGEKLFF
TRBJ1-4	TRBV7-8	CASRPERGAREKLFF
TRBJ1-3	TRBV20-1	CSASNVGVYGNTIYF
TRBJ2-3	TRBV20-1	CSARRLAGNTDTQYF
TRBJ1-1	TRBV27	CASSATGGKAFF
TRBJ2-1	TRBV10-3	CAISSPGRNYNEQFF
TRBJ2-2	TRBV6-1	CASSVSPSTGELFF
TRBJ1-4	TRBV28	CASRTRGDWGKLFF
TRBJ1-2	TRBV28	CASNKFGGQDYGYTF
TRBJ2-7	TRBV7-6	CASSLTSGIYEQYF
TRBJ1-4	TRBV5-1	CASSLGAQSGEKLFF
TRBJ1-2	TRBV6-1	CASSQGARGYGYTF
TRBJ1-1	TRBV5-1	CASSKGQGAYTEAFF
TRBJ2-5	TRBV20-1	CSAAGLGVGQETQYF
TRBJ2-5	TRBV20-1	CSATSSPEIETQYF
TRBJ2-1	TRBV20-1	CSAIGAGVSYNEQFF
TRBJ1-1	TRBV28	CASTLMGGPNTEAFF
TRBJ2-1	TRBV18	CASSSGTRNDEQFF
TRBJ1-4	TRBV3-1	CASSQDSRDNEKLFF
TRBJ2-7	TRBV12-3/TRBV12-4	CASNAGGAPYEQYF